This T cell receptor beta chain is drawn from a study of blood T cell repertoires in COVID-19 (dated by TCRdb to 2020 to 2021). General notes on the study: Samples from collaborators originated in the United States, Italy and Spain and spanned both the acute and convalescent phases of COVID-19. The prospective study material was composed of cDNA or gDNA derived from T cells, B-cell-depleted T cells, or PBMCs. Deeply sampled blood TCRbeta repertoires from subjects exposed to, actively infected with, or recovered from COVID-19 were included in the dataset. The repertoires were made available in a free public database intended to serve as a resource for research on the immune response to SARS-CoV-2. Samples were obtained from the ongoing ImmuneRACE study (first 160 participants) and from approximately 1,200 subjects provided by 6 global collaborators. The sample metadata nearly always contained a de-identified subject ID, COVID-19 status, age in years and sex. Where available, HLA class I and class II types were taken from metadata supplied by the sample provider and were not determined by assay-based typing.

In the prospective study, participants were 18 to 89 years old, resided in about two dozen geographic areas of the United States, and were enrolled through a virtual design. In the prospective study, cohorts were assigned on the basis of participant-reported clinical history obtained from a screening survey and a study questionnaire. For ImmuneRACE Cohort 3, a participant was defined as recovered based on two consecutive negative NP/OP PCR tests, clearance by a healthcare professional, or resolution of symptoms. In the prospective study, mobile phlebotomists collected whole blood, serum and a nasopharyngeal or oropharyngeal swab from each participant. Participants in the prospective study had the option to provide additional blood draws and questionnaires over a 2-month period. Blood samples from the prospective study were shipped frozen or at room temperature prior to DNA extraction. TCRbeta CDR3 regions were amplified from genomic DNA by means of the immunoSEQ Assay, a bias-controlled multiplex PCR. For the original study's pipeline: Within the assay, amplification of reference gene primers was used to estimate how many nucleated cells each sample contained. Sequence reads were collapsed and filtered to measure the absolute abundance of every unique TCRbeta CDR3 rearrangement. For each sample, productive Simpson clonality was calculated by taking the square root of Simpson's diversity index across productive rearrangements. The table comes from immuneACCESS by way of TCRdb, which keeps in-frame sequences with V and J called. Part of the clones is missing from these tables; in studies checked, under half for an unresolved V gene and the rest for unknown reasons. The V and J calls and clone size come from that table; D and trimming were worked out from the DNA. This sample comprises approximately 490,000 clones, about 85% of them detected only once. The ten largest clones add up to 7% to 10% of the sample.

Points on this clone: There is no known antigen for this receptor. No base quality information exists; no much larger clone differs at one position.

The CDR3 has 18 amino acids, counting the end cysteine and phenylalanine. Only CDR3 DNA is held: 54 bases, read in frame from base 1. V has 0 bases trimmed and J has 4 bases trimmed; junction bases matching no gene number 8. Based on the germline V gene, the CDR1 and CDR2 sequences are KGHDR and SFDVKD. The full study reports these points: Clinical and demographic metadata were provided uncurated, with the amount varying by source and participant.

This clonotype was obtained from a woman aged 60 to 75 who had recovered from COVID-19. The specimen sequenced was PBMCs or T cells enriched from blood (not recorded which). The sequence links TRBV24-1 to TRBJ2-2; the junction holds 9 bases that match TRBD1. The CDR3 is CATSDLGSGTGSTGELFF. The nucleotides read TGTGCCACCAGTGATTTGGGTTCCGGGACAGGGAGCACCGGGGAGCTGTTTTTT.